The present entry profiles one T cell receptor (beta chain) with its context. Its antigen is not yet known. Base qualities are not at hand, and no much larger clone is one base apart. The trial excluded patients who had a history of autoimmune disease or who were on systemic immunosuppression. In every dose cohort, peripheral blood was drawn for TCR sequencing at baseline, cycle 4 day 1, and cycle 7 day 1. Samples were obtained from an open-label, multicenter, first-in-human phase I dose-escalation trial of ivuxolimab. Adults with locally advanced or metastatic melanoma, renal cell, hepatocellular, or head and neck squamous cell carcinoma were enrolled in the trial. Before TCR sequencing, CD4+ T cells and CD8+ T cells were sorted from peripheral blood as separate populations. This entry belongs to a study of OX40 agonist ivuxolimab in advanced cancers. Background on the whole study: Ivuxolimab, which targeted the costimulatory receptor OX40 (CD134), was an agonistic, fully human IgG2 monoclonal antibody. Intravenous ivuxolimab was administered to patients every 2 weeks at six dose levels: 0.01, 0.1, 0.3, 1.5, 3 and 10 mg/kg. Partial responses occurred in three dose-escalation patients: two with cutaneous melanoma and one with hepatocellular carcinoma. Among the roughly 52 dose-escalation patients, some 19 had hepatocellular carcinoma, approximately 15 melanoma, 9 renal cell carcinoma and 9 head and neck cancer. Peripheral TCRbeta sequencing was intended to test whether TCR sequence diversity was altered and clonal T-cell expansion was caused by ivuxolimab. The paper reports the monotherapy dose-escalation portion (N of about 51 patients) of the phase I ivuxolimab trial. In the dose-escalation cohort, 82.7% of patients were male, and the mean age was approximately 60 years, with a range of roughly 20 to 80. Patients were allowed to have had prior anti-PD-1, anti-PD-L1 or anti-CTLA-4 therapy, and 40% to 45% of the dose-escalation patients had previously received checkpoint inhibitors. Overall study results and their limits: In partial responders in the 0.1-3.0 mg/kg groups, normalized peripheral clonal expansion was found to be among the lowest, especially among CD8+ T cells. At doses of 0.1 to 3.0 mg/kg, clonal expansion of both CD4+ and CD8+ T cells in blood was seen between baseline and week 6. Low levels of normalized T-cell clonal expansion were also seen in some patients who did not respond. After ivuxolimab, more expanded clones were found on average in CD8+ T cells than in CD4+ T cells. Antigen specificity was not determined for the clonally expanded peripheral T cells.

CDR1 and CDR2 were assigned from the germline V gene as SGHVS and FQNEAQ. Measured from the cysteine to the phenylalanine, the CDR3 is 14 residues long. Just the 42-base CDR3 DNA is kept, in frame starting at base 1. The junction shows trimming of 1 base on V and 2 bases on J, plus 7 bases between the germline ends. Genomic DNA was isolated from the sorted cells so that the TCRbeta CDR3 region could be sequenced. The immunoSEQ Assay was used for sequencing of TCRbeta CDR3 regions. TCRdb stores this immuneACCESS table with in-frame sequences only. Part of the clones is absent; in the studies checked, under half of the shortfall reflects unresolved V genes, and no reason is known for the rest. The sample data list about 130,000 clones, and under 95% of these were observed just once. Approximately 0.81% of the sample rests with the top ten.

The sequence joins TRBV7-8 to TRBJ2-3, with the D segment identity uncertain. This material consisted of CD4+ or CD8+ T cells sorted from blood, taken in a trial of the OX40 agonist ivuxolimab. This sequence was found in an adult with an advanced solid tumor such as melanoma, head and neck, liver or kidney cancer. CDR3 region: CASSLVLSTDTQYF. The nucleotides read TGTGCCAGCAGCTTAGTCTTATCCACAGATACGCAGTATTTT.